The sequence of this TCR beta chain was determined in a study of cytomegalovirus exposure and HLA in healthy donors. Study details: Approximately 85 million unique TCRs from HLA-typed donors made up an early data release.

General study results and limits: Later analysis suggested links between common viral pathogens and several top significant clusters. Follow-up analysis later connected one missense variant in DCLRE1C with trimming of TCR beta V- and J-genes.

PCR employed 60 Vbeta and 13 Jbeta primers. Assay used: immunoSEQ multiplex PCR; TCRdb lists only in-frame clones, some missing. The table lists around 120,000 clones, 84% of them singletons, with roughly 2.5% in the top ten. Note on this clone: Its antigen remains unknown.

Germline trimming cut 6 bases from V and 4 bases from J; bases unmatched to any gene: 3. The V gene's germline CDR1 is LNHDA and CDR2 SQIVND (reference sequence). This CDR3 contains 13 residues. The TCR originated in a man in his forties or fifties in good health and CMV-seronegative. Sequencing used PBMCs. The chain recombines TRBV19 with TRBJ1-5; 7 bases line up with TRBD1. CDR3 sequence (DNA): TGTGCCAGTAGGGGACAGCCTAATCAGCCCCAGCATTTT. This sequence encodes CASRGQPNQPQHF. Full variable domain (remainder filled in from reference TRBV19 and TRBJ1-5): DGGITQSPKYLFRKEGQNVTLSCEQNLNHDAMYWYRQDPGQGLRLIYYSQIVNDFQKGDIAEGYSVSREKKESFPLTVTSAQKNPTAFYLCASRGQPNQPQHFGDGTRLSIL.